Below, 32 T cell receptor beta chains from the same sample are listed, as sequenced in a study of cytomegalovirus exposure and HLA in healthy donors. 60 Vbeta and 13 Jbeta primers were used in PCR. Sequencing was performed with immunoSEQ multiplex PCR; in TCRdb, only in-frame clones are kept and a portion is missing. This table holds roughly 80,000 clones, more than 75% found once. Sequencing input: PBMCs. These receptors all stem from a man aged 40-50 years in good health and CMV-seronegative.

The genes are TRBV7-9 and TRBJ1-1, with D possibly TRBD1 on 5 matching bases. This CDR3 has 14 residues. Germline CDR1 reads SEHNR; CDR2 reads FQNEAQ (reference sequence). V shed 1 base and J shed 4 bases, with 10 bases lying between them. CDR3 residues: CASSLESGITEAFF. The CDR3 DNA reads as TGTGCCAGCAGCTTAGAGTCAGGGATCACTGAAGCTTTCTTT.

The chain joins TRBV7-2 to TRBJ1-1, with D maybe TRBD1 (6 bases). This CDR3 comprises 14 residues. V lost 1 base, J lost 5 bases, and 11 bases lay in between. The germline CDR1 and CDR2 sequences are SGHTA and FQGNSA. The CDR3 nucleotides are TGTGCCAGCAGCTTAGGAGGGGGGGGAACTGAAGCTTTCTTT. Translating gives CASSLGGGGTEAFF.

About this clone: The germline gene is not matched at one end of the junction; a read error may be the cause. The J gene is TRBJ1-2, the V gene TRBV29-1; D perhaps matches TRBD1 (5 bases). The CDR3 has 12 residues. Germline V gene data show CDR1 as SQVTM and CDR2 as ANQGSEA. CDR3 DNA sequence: TGCAGCGCCAGTCGAGGGGACTATGGCTACCCCTTC. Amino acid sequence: CSASRGDYGYPF. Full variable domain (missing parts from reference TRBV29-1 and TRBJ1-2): SAVISQKPSRDICQRGTSLTIQCQVDSQVTMMFWYRQQPGQSLTLIATANQGSEATYESGFVIDKFPISRPNLTFSTLTVSNMSPEDSSIYLCSASRGDYGYPFGSGTRLTVV.

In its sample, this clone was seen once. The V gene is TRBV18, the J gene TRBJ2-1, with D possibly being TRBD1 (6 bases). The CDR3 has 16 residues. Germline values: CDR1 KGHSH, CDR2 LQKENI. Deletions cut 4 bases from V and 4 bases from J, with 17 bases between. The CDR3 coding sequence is TGTGCCAGCTCACTAGGGACAAGGCAGTTTTACAATGAGCAGTTCTTC. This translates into CASSLGTRQFYNEQFF.

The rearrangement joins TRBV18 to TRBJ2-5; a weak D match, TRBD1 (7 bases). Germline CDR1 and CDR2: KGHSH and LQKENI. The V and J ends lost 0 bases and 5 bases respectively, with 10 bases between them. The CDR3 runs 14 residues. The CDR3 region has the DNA TGTGCCAGCTCACCACCGGCAGGGGGGGAGACCCAGTACTTC. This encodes CASSPPAGGETQYF. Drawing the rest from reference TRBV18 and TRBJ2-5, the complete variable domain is NAGVMQNPRHLVRRRGQEARLRCSPMKGHSHVYWYRQLPEEGLKFMVYLQKENIIDESGMPKERFSAEFPKEGPSILRIQQVVRGDSAAYFCASSPPAGGETQYFGPGTRLLVL.

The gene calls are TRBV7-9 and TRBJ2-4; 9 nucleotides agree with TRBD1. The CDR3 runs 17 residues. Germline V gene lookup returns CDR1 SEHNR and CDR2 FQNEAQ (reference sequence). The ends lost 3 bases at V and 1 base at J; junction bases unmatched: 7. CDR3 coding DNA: TGTGCCAGCAGCTTCCGGACAGGGGTTATGGCCAAAAACATTCAGTACTTC. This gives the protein CASSFRTGVMAKNIQYF.

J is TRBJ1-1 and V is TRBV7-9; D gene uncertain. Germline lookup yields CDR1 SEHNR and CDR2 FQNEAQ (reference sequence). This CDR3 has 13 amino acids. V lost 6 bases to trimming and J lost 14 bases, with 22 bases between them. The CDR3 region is CASSSSEGQMAFF. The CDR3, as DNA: TGTGCCAGCAGTTCATCAGAGGGCCAAATGGCCTTCTTT.

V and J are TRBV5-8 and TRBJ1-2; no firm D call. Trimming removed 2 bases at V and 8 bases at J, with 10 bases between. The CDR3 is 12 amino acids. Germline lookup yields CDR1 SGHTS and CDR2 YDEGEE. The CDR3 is CASSLRVIGYTF. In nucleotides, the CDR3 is TGTGCCAGCAGCTTACGGGTTATAGGCTACACCTTC.

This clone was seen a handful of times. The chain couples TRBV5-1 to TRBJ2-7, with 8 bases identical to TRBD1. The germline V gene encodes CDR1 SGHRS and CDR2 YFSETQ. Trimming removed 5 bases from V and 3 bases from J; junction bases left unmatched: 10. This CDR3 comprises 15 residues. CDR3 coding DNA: TGCGCCAGCAGACCCGGACAGGGATACGTCTACGAGCAGTACTTC. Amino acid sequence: CASRPGQGYVYEQYF.

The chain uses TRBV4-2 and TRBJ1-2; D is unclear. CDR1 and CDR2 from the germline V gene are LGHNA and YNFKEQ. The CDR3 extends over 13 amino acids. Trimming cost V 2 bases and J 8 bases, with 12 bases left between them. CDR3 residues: CASSQLGLWGYTF. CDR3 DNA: TGTGCCAGCAGCCAACTTGGACTGTGGGGCTACACCTTC.

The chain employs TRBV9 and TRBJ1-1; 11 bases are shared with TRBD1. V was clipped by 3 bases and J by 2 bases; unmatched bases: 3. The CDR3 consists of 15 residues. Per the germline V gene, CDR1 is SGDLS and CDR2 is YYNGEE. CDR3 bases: TGTGCCAGCAGCGGGGGACAGGGGGTCAACACTGAAGCTTTCTTT. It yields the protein CASSGGQGVNTEAFF.

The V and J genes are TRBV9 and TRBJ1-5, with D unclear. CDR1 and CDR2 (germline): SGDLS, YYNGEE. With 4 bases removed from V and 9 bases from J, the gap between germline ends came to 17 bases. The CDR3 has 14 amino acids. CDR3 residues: CASSPRGGATPQHF. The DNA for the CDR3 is TGTGCCAGCAGCCCTCGTGGAGGCGCTACGCCCCAGCATTTT.

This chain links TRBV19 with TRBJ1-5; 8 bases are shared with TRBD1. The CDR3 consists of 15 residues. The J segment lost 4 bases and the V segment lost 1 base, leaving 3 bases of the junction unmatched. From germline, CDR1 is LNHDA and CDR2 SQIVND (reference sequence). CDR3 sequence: CASSIGQGLNQPQHF. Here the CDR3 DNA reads TGTGCCAGTAGTATAGGACAGGGGCTAAATCAGCCCCAGCATTTT.

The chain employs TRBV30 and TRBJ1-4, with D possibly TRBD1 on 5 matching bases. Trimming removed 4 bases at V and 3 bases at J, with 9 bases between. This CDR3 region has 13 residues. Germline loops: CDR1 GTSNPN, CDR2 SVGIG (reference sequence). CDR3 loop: CAWNTGANEKLFF. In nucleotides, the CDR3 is TGTGCCTGGAACACGGGGGCTAATGAAAAACTGTTTTTT.

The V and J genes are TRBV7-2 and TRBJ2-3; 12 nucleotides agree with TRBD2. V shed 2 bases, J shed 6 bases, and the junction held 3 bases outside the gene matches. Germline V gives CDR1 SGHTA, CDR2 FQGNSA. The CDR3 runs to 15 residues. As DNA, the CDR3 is TGTGCCAGCAGCTTACTAGCGGGGGGGCGTGATACGCAGTATTTT. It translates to CASSLLAGGRDTQYF.

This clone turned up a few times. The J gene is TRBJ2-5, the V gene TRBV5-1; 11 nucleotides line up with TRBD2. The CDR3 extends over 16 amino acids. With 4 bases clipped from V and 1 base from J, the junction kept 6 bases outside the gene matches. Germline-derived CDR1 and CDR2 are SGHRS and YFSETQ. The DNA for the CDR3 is TGCGCCAGCAGCCCCTACGGGACTAGCGGCCAAGAGACCCAGTACTTC. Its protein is CASSPYGTSGQETQYF.

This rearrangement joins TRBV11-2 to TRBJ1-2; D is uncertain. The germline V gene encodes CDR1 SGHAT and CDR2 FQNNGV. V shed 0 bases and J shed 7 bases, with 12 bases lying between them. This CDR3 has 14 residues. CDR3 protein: CASSLEPGSRGYTF. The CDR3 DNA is TGTGCCAGCAGCTTAGAGCCGGGTTCGCGTGGCTACACCTTC.

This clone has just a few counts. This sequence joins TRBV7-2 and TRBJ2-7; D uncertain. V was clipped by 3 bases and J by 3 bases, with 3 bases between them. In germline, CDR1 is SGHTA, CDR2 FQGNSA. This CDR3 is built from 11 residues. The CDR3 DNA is TGTGCCAGCAGCTTTTACTACGAGCAGTACTTC. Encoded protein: CASSFYYEQYF.

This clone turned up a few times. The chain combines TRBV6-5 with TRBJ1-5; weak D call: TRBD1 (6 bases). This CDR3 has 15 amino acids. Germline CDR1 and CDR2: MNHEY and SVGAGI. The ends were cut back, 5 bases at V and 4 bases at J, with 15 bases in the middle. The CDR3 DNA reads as TGTGCCAGCAGTGACTGGAGTACAGGGAATCAGCCCCAGCATTTT. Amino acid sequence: CASSDWSTGNQPQHF.

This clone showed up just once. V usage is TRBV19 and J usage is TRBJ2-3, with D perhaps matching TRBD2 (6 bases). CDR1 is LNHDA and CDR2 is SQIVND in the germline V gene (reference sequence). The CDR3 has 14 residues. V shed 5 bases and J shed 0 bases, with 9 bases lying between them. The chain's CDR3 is CASSLGTSTDTQYF. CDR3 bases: TGTGCCAGTAGTCTAGGGACTAGCACAGATACGCAGTATTTT.

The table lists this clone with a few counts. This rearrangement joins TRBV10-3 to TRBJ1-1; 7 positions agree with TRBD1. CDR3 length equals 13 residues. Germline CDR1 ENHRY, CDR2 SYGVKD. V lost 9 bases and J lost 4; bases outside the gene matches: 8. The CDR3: CAIRVGDSTEAFF. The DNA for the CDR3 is TGTGCCATAAGGGTCGGGGACAGCACTGAAGCTTTCTTT.

The DNA of the CDR3 is TGTGCCAGCAGTCACCGGACAGGGGCCTACGAGCAGTACTTC. Residues: CASSHRTGAYEQYF. J is TRBJ2-7 and V is TRBV6-5; 9 bases map to TRBD1. Germline lookup yields CDR1 MNHEY and CDR2 SVGAGI. Trimming at V came to 5 bases and at J to 2 bases, leaving 4 bases not matched to a gene. This CDR3 comprises 14 residues.

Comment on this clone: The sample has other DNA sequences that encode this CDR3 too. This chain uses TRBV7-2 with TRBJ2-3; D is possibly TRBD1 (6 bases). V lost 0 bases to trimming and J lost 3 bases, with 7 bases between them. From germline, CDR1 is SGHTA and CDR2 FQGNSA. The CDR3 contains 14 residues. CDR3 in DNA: TGTGCCAGCAGCTTAGCGGGGGCGACAGATACGCAGTATTTT. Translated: CASSLAGATDTQYF.

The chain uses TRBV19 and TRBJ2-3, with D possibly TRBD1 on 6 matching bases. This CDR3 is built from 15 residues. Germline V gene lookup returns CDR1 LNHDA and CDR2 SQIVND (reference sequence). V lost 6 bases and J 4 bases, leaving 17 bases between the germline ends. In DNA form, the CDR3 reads TGTGCCAGTAGCGGGGCTACAGGGAAGGCAGATACGCAGTATTTT. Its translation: CASSGATGKADTQYF.

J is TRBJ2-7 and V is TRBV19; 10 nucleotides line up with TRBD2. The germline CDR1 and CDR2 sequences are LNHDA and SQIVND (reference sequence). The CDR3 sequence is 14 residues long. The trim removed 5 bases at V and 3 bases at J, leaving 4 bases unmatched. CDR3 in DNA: TGTGCCAGTAGTTTAGCGGGGGGCAACTACGAGCAGTACTTC. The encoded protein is CASSLAGGNYEQYF.

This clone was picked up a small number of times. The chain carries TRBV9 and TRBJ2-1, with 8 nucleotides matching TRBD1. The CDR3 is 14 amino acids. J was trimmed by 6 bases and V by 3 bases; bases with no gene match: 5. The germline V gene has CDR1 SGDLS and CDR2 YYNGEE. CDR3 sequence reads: CASSARTGFNEQFF. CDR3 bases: TGTGCCAGCAGCGCCCGGACAGGGTTCAATGAGCAGTTCTTC.

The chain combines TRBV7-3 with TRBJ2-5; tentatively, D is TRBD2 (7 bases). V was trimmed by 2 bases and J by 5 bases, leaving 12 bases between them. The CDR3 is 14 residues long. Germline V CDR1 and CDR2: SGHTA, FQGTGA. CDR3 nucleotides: TGTGCCAGCAGCTTAGGGGGGGCTGGGGAGACCCAGTACTTC. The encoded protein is CASSLGGAGETQYF.

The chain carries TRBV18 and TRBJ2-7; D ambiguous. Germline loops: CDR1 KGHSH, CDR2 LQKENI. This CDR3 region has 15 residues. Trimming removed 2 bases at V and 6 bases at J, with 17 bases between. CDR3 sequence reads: CASSPNESGASEQYF. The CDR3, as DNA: TGTGCCAGCTCACCAAATGAATCCGGAGCCTCCGAGCAGTACTTC.

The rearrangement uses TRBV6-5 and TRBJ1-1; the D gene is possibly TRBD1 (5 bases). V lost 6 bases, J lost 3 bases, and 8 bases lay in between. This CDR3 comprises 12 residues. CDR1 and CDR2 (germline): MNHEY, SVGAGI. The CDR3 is CASRDTYTEAFF. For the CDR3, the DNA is TGTGCCAGCAGGGACACATACACTGAAGCTTTCTTT.

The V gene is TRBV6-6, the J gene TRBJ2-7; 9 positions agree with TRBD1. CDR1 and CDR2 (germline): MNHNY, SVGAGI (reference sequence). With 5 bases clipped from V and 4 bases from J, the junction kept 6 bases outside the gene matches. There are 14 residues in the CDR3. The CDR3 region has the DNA TGTGCCAGCAGTACCCGGGACAGGGTATACGAGCAGTACTTC. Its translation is CASSTRDRVYEQYF.

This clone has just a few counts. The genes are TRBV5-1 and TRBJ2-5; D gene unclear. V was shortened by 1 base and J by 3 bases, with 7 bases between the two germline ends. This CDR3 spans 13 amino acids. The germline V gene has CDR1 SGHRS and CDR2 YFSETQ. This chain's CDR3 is CASSLTPEETQYF. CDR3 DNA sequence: TGCGCCAGCAGCTTGACACCAGAAGAGACCCAGTACTTC.

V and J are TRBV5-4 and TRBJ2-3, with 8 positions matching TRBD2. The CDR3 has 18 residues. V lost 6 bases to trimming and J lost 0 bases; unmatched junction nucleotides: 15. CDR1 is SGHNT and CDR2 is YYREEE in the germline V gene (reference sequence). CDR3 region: CASKRWDLRGASTDTQYF. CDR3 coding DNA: TGTGCCAGCAAAAGATGGGATTTGCGGGGGGCAAGCACAGATACGCAGTATTTT.